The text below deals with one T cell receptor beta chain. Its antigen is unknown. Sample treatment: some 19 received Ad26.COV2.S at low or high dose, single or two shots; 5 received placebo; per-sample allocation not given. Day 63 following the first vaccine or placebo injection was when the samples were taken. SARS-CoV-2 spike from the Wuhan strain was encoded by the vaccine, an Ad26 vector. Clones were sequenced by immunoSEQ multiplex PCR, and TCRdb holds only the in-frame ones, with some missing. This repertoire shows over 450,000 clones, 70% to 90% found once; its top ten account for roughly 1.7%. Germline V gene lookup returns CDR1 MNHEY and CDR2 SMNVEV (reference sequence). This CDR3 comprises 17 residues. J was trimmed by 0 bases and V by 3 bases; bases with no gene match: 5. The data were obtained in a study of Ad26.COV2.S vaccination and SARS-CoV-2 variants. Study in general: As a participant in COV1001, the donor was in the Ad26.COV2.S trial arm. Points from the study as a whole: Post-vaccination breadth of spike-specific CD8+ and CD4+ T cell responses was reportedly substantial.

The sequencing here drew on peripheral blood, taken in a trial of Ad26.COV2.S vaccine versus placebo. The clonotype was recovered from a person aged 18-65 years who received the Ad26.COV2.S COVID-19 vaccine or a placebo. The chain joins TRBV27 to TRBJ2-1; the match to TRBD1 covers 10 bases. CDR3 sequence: CASSLKTGGVSYNEQFF. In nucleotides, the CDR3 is TGTGCCAGCAGTTTGAAGACAGGGGGCGTCTCCTACAATGAGCAGTTCTTC.